Listed below are T cell receptor beta chains from one sample, sequenced in a study of T cell responses to AZD1222 COVID-19 vaccine. TCRdb's table, derived via immunoSEQ multiplex PCR, lists solely in-frame clones and lacks some. The sample has around 120,000 clones, around 93% seen once. The sample was peripheral blood, taken on day 0 of AZD1222 vaccination. The receptors here all came from an adult in good health. CDR3s leave out the opening cysteine and the closing phenylalanine or tryptophan. The size of a clone is reported for some rows only, either as once, few or many, or as a class for expanded clones.

TRBV5-5	.	ASYWDSNEKLF
TRBV12-3/TRBV12-4	.	ASRRNGVSEQY
TRBV23-1	once	ASSQPTLMHRVRGYT
TRBV30	.	AWSITYNEQF
TRBV4-3	.	ASSQGLTNQPQH
TRBV6-2/TRBV6-3	.	ASSYSLRDRGYEQY
TRBV5-6	once	ASSLERGARTEAF
TRBV2	.	ASSERYSSNQPQH
TRBV12-3/TRBV12-4	.	ASSLAVEKLF
TRBV11-3	.	ASSSRTGQAF
TRBV28	.	ASTVPGRSDEQY
TRBV10-2	once	ASSEAGQETQY
TRBV5-1	.	ASSVGTGTGSNEQF
TRBV27	.	ASREDSYSNQPQH
TRBV3-1/TRBV3-2	.	ASSPGPPTNEKLF
TRBV4-3	.	ASSQNGEIGGDEQF
TRBV5-6	.	ASSHRDLPREQY
TRBV7-8	.	ASTYLTRSYGYT
TRBV6-5	.	ASKGTGGLYQPQH
TRBV14	once	ASSLRRDRGWDEQF
TRBV27	.	ASSLTNSPLH
TRBV28	.	ASRETSGRGEGETQY
TRBV7-2	.	ASKTFRHLNTEAF
TRBV27	.	ASSSGRSNTEAF
TRBV6-5	.	ASRGTGYNEQF